This T cell receptor (beta chain) was identified during a study of blood T cell repertoires in COVID-19. Study-level information: The study drew acute and convalescent COVID-19 samples from the United States, Italy and Spain. PBMCs, B-cell-depleted T cells, or T cells provided the cDNA or gDNA that made up the material.

V was clipped by 6 bases and J by 4 bases, with 10 bases between them. The length of the CDR3 is 12 residues. This clone has a single count. In the source study's methods: How many nucleated cells were present was estimated from reference gene primer amplification. The repertoire was sequenced with immunoSEQ multiplex PCR; TCRdb's copy has only in-frame clones and lacks some. V and J calls and clone size follow that table, whereas D and trimming were derived from the DNA. The sample yields some 190,000 clones, roughly nine tenths seen once. Sequences were obtained from peripheral blood. V gene TRBV12-3 or TRBV12-4 combines with J gene TRBJ2-7; D gene unclear. The sequence was collected from a man aged 30-40 years with acute or convalescent COVID-19. The CDR3: CASSLLSYEQYF. As DNA, the CDR3 is TGTGCCAGCAGCCTTCTCAGTTACGAGCAGTACTTC.